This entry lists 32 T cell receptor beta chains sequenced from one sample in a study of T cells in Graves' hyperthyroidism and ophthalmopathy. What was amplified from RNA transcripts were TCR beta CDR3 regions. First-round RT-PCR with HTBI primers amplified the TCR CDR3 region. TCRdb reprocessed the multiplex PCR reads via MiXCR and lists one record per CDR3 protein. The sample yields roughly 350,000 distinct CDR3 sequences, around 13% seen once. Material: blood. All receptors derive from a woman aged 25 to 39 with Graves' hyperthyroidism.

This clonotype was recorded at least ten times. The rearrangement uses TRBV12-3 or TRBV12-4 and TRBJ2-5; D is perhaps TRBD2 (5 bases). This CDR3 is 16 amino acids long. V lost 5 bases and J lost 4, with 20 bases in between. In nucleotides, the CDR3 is TGTGCCAGCAGTCCCAACCTAAGGGAGTGGGGAGAGACCCAGTACTTC. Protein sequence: CASSPNLREWGETQYF.

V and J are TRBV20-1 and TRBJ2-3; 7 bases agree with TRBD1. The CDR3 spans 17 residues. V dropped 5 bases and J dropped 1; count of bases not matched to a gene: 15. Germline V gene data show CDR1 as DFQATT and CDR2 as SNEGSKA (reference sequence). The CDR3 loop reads CSARGTGTVRGTDTQYF. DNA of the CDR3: TGCAGTGCTCGTGGAACCGGGACAGTTCGTGGCACAGATACGCAGTATTTT.

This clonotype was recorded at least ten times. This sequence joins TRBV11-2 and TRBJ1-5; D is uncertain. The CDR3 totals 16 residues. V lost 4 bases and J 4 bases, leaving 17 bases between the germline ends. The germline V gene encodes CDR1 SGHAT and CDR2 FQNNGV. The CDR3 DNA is TGTGCCAGCAGCTCAATCCGGGGATCCGGTAATCAGCCCCAGCATTTT. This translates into CASSSIRGSGNQPQHF. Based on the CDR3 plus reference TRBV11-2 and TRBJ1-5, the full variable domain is EAGVAQSPRYKIIEKRQSVAFWCNPISGHATLYWYQQILGQGPKLLIQFQNNGVVDDSQLPKDRFSAERLKGVDSTLKIQPAKLEDSAVYLCASSSIRGSGNQPQHFGDGTRLSIL.

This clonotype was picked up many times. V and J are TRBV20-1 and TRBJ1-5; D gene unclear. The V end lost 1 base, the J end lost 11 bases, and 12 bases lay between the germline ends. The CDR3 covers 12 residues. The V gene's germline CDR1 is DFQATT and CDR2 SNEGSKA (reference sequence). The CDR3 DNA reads TGCAGTGCTAGAGGGGCCCAAGGGACCCAGCATTTT. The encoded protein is CSARGAQGTQHF.

The CDR3 sequence is CASSSWDRLETQYF. The DNA of the CDR3 is TGTGCCAGCAGCTCGTGGGACCGCCTAGAGACCCAGTACTTC. This chain links TRBV11-2 with TRBJ2-5; D possibly matches TRBD1 or TRBD2 (5 bases each). V dropped 4 bases and J dropped 4 bases, with 13 bases sitting between them. This CDR3 is 14 amino acids long. Germline assignment: CDR1 SGHAT and CDR2 FQNNGV.

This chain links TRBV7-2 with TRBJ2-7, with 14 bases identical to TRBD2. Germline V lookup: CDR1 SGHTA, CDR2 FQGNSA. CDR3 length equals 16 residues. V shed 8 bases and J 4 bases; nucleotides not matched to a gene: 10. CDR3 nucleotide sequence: TGTGCCAGCGGATCCGGGACTAGCGGGAGTGGGTACGAGCAGTACTTC. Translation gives CASGSGTSGSGYEQYF.

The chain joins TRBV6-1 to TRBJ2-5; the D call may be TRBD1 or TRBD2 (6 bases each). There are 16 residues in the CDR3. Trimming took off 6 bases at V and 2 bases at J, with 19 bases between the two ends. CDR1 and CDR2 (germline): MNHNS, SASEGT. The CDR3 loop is CASSRWRAGTQETQYF. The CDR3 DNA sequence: TGTGCCAGCAGCCGCTGGAGGGCAGGGACACAAGAGACCCAGTACTTC.

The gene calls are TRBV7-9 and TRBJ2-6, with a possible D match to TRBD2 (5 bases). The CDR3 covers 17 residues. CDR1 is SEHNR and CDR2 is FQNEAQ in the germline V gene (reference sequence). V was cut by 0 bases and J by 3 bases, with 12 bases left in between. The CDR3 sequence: CASSLARAGVGANVLTF. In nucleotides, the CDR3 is TGTGCCAGCAGCTTAGCTCGTGCCGGGGTTGGGGCCAACGTCCTGACTTTC. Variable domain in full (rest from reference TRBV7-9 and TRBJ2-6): DTGVSQNPRHKITKRGQNVTFRCDPISEHNRLYWYRQTLGQGPEFLTYFQNEAQLEKSRLLSDRFSAERPKGSFSTLEIQRTEQGDSAMYLCASSLARAGVGANVLTFGAGSRLTVL.

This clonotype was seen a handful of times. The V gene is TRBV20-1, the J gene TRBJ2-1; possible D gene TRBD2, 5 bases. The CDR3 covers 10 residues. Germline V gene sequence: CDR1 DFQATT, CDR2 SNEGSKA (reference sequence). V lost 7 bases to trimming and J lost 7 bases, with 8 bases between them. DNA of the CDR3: TGCAGTGAAGCGGTGAATGAGCAGTTCTTC. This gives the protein CSEAVNEQFF.

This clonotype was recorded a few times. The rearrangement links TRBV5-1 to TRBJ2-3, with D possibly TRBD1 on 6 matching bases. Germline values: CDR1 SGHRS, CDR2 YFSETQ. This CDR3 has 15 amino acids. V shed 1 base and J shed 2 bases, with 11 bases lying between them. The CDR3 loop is CASSLSRGNTDTQYF. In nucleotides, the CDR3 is TGCGCCAGCAGCTTGTCCAGGGGAAACACAGATACGCAGTATTTT.

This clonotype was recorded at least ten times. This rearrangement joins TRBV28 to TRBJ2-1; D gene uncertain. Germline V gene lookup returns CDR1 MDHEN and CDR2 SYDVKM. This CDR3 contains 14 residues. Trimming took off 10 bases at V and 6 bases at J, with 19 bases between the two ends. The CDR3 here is CATLRETTVNEQFF. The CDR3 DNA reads TGTGCCACGCTTAGGGAAACAACGGTCAATGAGCAGTTCTTC.

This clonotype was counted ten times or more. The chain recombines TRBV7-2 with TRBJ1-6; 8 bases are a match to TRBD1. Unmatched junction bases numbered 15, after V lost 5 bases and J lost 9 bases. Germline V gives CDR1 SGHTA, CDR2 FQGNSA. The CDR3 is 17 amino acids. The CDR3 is CASSPTGQGGLGSPLHF. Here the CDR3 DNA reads TGTGCCAGCAGCCCAACCGGACAGGGCGGTTTAGGTTCACCCCTCCACTTT.

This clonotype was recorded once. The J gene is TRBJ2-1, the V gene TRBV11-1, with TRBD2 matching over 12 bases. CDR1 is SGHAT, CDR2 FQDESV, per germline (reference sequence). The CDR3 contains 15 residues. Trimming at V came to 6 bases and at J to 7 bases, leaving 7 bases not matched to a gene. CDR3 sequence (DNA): TGTGCCAGCAGGCCCGGGACTAGCGGGTTGAATGAGCAGTTCTTC. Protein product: CASRPGTSGLNEQFF.

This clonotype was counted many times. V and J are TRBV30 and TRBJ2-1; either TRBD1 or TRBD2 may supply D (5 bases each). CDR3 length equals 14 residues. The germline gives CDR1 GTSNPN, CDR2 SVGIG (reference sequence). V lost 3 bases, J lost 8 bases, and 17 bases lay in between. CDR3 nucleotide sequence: TGTGCCTGGAGATCAGGGACCGGAGGTCATGAGCAGTTCTTC. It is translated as CAWRSGTGGHEQFF.

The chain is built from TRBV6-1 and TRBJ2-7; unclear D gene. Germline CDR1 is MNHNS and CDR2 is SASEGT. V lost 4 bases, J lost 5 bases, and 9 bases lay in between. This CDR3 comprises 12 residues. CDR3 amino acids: CASSAKDHEQYF. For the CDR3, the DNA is TGTGCCAGCAGTGCTAAGGACCACGAGCAGTACTTC.

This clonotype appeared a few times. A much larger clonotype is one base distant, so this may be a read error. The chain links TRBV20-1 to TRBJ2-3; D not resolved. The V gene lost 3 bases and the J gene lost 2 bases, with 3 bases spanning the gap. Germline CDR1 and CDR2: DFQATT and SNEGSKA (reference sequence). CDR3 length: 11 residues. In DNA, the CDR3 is TGCAGTGCTAGTCCCACAGATACGCAGTATTTT. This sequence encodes CSASPTDTQYF.

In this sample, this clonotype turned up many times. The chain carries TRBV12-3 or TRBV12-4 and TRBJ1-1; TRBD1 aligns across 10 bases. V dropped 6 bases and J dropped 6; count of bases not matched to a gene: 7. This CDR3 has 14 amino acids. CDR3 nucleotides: TGTGCCAGCAGCCTTTGGGGGACAGGGGCTGAAGCTTTCTTT. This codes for CASSLWGTGAEAFF.

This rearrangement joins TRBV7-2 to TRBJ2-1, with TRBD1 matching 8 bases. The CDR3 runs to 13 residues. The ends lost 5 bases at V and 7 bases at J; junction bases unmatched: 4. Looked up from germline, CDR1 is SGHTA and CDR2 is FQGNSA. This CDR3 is CASSIDRGNEQFF. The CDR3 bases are TGTGCCAGCAGCATCGACAGGGGAAATGAGCAGTTCTTC.

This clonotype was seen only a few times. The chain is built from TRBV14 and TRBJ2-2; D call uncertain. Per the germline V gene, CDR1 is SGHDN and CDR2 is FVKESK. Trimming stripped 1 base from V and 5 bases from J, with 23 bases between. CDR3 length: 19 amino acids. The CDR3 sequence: CASSQGVLDIGKWTGELFF. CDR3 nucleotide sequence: TGTGCCAGCAGCCAAGGCGTCCTTGATATTGGGAAGTGGACCGGGGAGCTGTTTTTT.

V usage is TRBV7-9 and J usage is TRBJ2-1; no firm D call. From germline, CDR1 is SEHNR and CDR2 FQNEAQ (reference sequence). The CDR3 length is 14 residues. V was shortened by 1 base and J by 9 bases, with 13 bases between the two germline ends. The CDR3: CASSLEGYSPEQFF. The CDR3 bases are TGTGCCAGCAGCTTAGAGGGTTATAGCCCTGAGCAGTTCTTC.

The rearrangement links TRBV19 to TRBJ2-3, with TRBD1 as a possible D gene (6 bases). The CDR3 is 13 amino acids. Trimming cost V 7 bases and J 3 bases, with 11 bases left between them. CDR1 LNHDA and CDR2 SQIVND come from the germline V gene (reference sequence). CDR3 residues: CASKSQGTDTQYF. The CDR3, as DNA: TGTGCCAGTAAATCACAGGGAACAGATACGCAGTATTTT.

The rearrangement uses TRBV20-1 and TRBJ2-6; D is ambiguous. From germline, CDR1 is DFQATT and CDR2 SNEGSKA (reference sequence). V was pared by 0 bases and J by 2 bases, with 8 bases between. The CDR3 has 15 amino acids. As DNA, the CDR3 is TGCAGTGCTAGAGATCCAGCAGCTGGGGCCAACGTCCTGACTTTC. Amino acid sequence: CSARDPAAGANVLTF.

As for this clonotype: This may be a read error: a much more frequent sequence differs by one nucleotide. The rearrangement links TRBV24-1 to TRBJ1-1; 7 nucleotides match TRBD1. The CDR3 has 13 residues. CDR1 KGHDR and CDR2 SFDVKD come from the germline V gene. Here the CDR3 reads CATSSSGGTEVFF. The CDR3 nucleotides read TGTGCCACCAGTAGCTCAGGGGGGACTGAAGTTTTCTTT.

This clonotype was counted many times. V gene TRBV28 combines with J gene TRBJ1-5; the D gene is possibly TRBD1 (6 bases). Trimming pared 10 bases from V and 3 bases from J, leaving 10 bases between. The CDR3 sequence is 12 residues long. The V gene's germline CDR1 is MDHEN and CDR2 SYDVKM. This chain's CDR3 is CATEGDNQPQHF. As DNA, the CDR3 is TGTGCCACGGAGGGGGACAATCAGCCCCAGCATTTT.

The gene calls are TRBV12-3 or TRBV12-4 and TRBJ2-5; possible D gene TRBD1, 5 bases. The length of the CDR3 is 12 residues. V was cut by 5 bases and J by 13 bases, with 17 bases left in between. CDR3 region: CASSRETTVPYF. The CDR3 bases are TGTGCCAGCAGTCGAGAAACGACAGTCCCGTACTTC.

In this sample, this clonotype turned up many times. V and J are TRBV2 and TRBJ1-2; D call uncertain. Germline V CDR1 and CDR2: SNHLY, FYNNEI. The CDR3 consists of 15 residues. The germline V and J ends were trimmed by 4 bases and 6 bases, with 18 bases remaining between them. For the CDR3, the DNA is TGTGCCAGCAGTGCTACCGACGGAGCTGAGAATGGCTACACCTTC. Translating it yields CASSATDGAENGYTF. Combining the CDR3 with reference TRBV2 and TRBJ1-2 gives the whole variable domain EPEVTQTPSHQVTQMGQEVILRCVPISNHLYFYWYRQILGQKVEFLVSFYNNEISEKSEIFDDQFSVERPDGSNFTLKIRSTKLEDSAMYFCASSATDGAENGYTFGSGTRLTVV.

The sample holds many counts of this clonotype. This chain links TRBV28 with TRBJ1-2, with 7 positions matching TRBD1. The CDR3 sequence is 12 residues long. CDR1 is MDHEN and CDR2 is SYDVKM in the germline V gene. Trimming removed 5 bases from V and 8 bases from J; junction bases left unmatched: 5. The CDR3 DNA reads TGTGCCAGCAGTACAATGACAGGGGGCTACACCTTC. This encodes CASSTMTGGYTF.

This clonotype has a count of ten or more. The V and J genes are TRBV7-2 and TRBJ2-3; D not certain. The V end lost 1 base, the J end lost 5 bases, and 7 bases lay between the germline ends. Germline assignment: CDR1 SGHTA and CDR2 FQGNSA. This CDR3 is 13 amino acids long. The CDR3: CASSLVPQDTQYF. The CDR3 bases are TGTGCCAGCAGCTTAGTCCCACAAGATACGCAGTATTTT.

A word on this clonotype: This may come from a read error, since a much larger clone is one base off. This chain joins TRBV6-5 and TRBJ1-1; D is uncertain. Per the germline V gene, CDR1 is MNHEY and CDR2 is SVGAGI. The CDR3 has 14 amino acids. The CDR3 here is CTSSYPGTGSEAFF. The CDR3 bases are TGTACCAGCAGTTACCCTGGAACCGGATCTGAAGCTTTCTTT.

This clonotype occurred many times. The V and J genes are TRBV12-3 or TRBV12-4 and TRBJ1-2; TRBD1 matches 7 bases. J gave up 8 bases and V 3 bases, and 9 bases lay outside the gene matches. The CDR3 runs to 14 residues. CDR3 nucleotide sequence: TGTGCCAGCAGTTTTCAGGGGGTCCTGGGAGGCTACACCTTC. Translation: CASSFQGVLGGYTF.

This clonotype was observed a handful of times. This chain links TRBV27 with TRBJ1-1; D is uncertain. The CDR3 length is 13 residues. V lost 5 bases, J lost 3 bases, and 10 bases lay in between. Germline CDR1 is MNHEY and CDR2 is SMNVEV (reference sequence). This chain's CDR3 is CASSANSDTEAFF. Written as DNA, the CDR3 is TGTGCCAGCAGTGCAAACTCGGACACTGAAGCTTTCTTT.

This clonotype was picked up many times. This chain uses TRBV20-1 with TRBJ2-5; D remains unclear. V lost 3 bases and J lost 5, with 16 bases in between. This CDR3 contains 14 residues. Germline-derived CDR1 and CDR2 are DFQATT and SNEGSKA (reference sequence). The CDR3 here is CSASTARFMETQYF. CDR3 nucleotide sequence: TGCAGTGCTAGCACCGCCCGCTTTATGGAGACCCAGTACTTC.